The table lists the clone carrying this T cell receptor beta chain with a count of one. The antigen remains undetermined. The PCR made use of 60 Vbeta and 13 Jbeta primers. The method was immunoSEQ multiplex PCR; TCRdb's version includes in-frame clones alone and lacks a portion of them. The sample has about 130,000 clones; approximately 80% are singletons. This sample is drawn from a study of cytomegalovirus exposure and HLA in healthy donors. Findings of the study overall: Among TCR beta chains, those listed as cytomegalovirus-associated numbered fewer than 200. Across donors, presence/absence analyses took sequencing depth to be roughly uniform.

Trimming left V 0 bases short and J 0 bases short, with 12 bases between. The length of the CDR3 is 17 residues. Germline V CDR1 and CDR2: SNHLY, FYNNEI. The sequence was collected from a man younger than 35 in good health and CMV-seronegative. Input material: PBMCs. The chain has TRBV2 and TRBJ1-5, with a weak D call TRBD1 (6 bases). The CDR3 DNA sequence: TGTGCCAGCAGTGAAGCGGGAGGGGGGTATAGCAATCAGCCCCAGCATTTT. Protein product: CASSEAGGGYSNQPQHF.